Here is one T cell receptor beta chain with its context. Its antigen is undetermined. The entry originates in a study of radiation and T cells in renal cell carcinoma. Whole-study results and caveats: Top tumor clonotypes rose in blood 2 weeks post-radiation, then contracted.

Time point reported: blood 4 weeks post-SBRT, at nephrectomy. The treatment: 15 Gy SBRT to primary tumor, nephrectomy 4 weeks later. Radiation-treated patients gave blood at baseline, week 2 and week 4. Clones were sequenced by immunoSEQ multiplex PCR, and TCRdb holds only the in-frame ones, with some missing. The table lists 80,000 or so clones, about 89% of them singletons. The CDR3 has 16 residues. Germline CDR1 SGDLS, CDR2 YYNGEE. J lost 8 bases, V lost 3 bases, and 13 bases had no gene match. The sequencing used blood, collected from a patient whose treatment included radiotherapy and nephrectomy. The TCR comes from a woman in her 70s with renal cell carcinoma. The chain carries TRBV9 and TRBJ2-3, with 9 bases aligning to TRBD1. The CDR3 DNA reads as TGTGCCAGCAGCGCGGGACAGGGAAATTCCTTTGGTACGCAGTATTTT. Protein product: CASSAGQGNSFGTQYF.